A single TCR beta chain is shown here with its context. The source of the sample is a study of T cell responses to AZD1222 COVID-19 vaccine. The CDR3 extends over 15 amino acids. Germline V lookup: CDR1 LNHDA, CDR2 SQIVND (reference sequence). With 1 base clipped from V and 2 bases from J, the junction kept 3 bases outside the gene matches. The method was immunoSEQ multiplex PCR; TCRdb's version includes in-frame clones alone and lacks a portion of them. Altogether roughly 70,000 clones are present, less than 85% being singletons, with the ten largest covering around 21%. This chain connects TRBV19 to TRBJ1-2; 8 bases map to TRBD1. This TCR was recovered from an adult in good health. This sample comprised peripheral blood, obtained on day 0 of AZD1222 vaccination. The CDR3 here is CASSIGGQGNYGYTF. The CDR3 DNA reads TGTGCCAGTAGTATAGGTGGACAGGGCAACTATGGCTACACCTTC.